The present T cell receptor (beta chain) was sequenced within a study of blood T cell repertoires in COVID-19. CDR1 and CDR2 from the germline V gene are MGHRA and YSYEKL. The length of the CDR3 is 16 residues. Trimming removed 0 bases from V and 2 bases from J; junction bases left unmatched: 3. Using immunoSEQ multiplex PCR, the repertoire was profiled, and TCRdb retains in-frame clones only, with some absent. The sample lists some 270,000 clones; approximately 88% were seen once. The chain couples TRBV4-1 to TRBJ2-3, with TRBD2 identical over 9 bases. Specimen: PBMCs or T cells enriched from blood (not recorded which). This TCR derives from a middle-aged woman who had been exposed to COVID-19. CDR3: CASSQDGLANTDTQYF. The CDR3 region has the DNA TGCGCCAGCAGCCAAGATGGACTAGCGAACACAGATACGCAGTATTTT.